This T cell receptor (beta chain) stems from a study of blood T cell repertoires in COVID-19. V shed 5 bases and J 0 bases; nucleotides not matched to a gene: 8. Germline V gene sequence: CDR1 SGHKS, CDR2 YYEKEE (reference sequence). The length of the CDR3 is 15 residues. This table comes from immunoSEQ multiplex PCR, and its TCRdb copy is limited to in-frame clones, with some not included. The sample has 200,000 or so clones; approximately 80% are singletons. Material: PBMCs or T cells enriched from blood (not recorded which). The J gene is TRBJ2-7, the V gene TRBV5-5; 7 positions match TRBD1. The receptor comes from a woman between 40 and 50 years old with acute COVID-19. The CDR3 DNA reads as TGTGCCAGCAGGCAGGGACAGAGTATCTCCTACGAGCAGTACTTC. Amino acid sequence: CASRQGQSISYEQYF.